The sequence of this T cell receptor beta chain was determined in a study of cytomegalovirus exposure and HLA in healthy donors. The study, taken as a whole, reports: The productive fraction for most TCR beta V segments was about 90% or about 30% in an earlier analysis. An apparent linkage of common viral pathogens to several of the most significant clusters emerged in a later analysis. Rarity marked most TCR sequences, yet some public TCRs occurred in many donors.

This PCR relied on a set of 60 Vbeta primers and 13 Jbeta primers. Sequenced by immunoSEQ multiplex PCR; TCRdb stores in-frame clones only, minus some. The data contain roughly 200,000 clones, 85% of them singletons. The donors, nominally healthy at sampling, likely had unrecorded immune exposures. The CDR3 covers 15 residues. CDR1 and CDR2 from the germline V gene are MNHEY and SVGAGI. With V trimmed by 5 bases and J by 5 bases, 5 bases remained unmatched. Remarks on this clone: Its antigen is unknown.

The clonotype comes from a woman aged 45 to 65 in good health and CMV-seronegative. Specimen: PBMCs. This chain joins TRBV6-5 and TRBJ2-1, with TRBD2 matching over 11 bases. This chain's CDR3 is CASSHLAGGNNEQFF. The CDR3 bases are TGTGCCAGCAGTCACCTAGCGGGGGGCAACAATGAGCAGTTCTTC.